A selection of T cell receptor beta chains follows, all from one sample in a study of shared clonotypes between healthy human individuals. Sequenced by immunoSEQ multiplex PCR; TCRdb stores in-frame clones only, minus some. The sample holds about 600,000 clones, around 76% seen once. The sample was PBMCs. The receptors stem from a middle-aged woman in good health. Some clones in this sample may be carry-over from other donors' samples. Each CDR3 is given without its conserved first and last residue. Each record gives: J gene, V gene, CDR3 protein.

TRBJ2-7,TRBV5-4,ASSLPGGAYEQY
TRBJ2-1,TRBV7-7,ASSLGLAGADNEQF
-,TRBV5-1,ASSLGDRVNYEQY
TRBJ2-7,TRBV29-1,SVVRQGAGEQY
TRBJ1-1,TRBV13,ASSSEGRSEAF
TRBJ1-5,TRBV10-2,ASIGSNQPQH
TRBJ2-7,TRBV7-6,ASSLGGLAAYYEQY
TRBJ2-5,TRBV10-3,AITPGLEETQY
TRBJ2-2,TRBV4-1,ASSQLQGRENGELF
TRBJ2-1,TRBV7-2,ASSRRDSHLAGARNEQF
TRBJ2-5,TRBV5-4,ASSLRQQETQY
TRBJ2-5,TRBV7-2,ASSLYSQETQY
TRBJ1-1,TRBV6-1,ASRPERTNTEAF
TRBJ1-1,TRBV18,ASSPDRDTEAF
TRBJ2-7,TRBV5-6,ASSATSGSGEQY
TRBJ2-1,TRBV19,ASSIGTRLNEQF
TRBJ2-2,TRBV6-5,ASSYTRRESTGELF
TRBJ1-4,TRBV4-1,ASSQDWGIDEKLF
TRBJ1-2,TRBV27,ASSLRGQGDYGYT
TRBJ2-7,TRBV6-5,ASSPVRPSYEQY
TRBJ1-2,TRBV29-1,SVEPQESNYGYT
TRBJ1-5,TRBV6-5,ATSRGGADQPQH
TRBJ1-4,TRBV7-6,ASSLANYGTDNEKLF
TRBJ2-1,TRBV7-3,ASSSGQTHEQF
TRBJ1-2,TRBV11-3,ASSRRGRDYGYT
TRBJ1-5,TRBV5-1,EGQPDRGQYSNQPQH
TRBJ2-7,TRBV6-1,ASSRGTYEQY
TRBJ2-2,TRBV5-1,ASSSRGGGNTGELF